The 31 T cell receptor beta chains listed next were all sequenced from one sample in a study of cytomegalovirus exposure and HLA in healthy donors. Researchers ran the PCR with 60 Vbeta and 13 Jbeta primers. Some clones are missing from TCRdb's copy, which holds only in-frame ones; the method was immunoSEQ multiplex PCR. The sample records hundreds of thousands of clones, about 83% being singletons. Material for sequencing was PBMCs. The origin of the receptors is a man between 35 and 55 years old in good health and CMV-seronegative.

The V call is TRBV6-5, the J call TRBJ2-5; 7 nucleotides match TRBD1. The CDR3 consists of 14 residues. Germline V gene data show CDR1 as MNHEY and CDR2 as SVGAGI. V lost 10 bases, J lost 2 bases, and 10 bases stayed unmatched. CDR3 protein: CATAERGHQETQYF. The CDR3 DNA reads as TGTGCCACCGCGGAGAGGGGGCATCAAGAGACCCAGTACTTC.

This sequence joins TRBV29-1 and TRBJ2-2, with D perhaps TRBD2 (5 bases). Trimming cost V 4 bases and J 1 base, with 7 bases left between them. The CDR3 extends over 13 amino acids. CDR1 SQVTM and CDR2 ANQGSEA come from the germline V gene. This CDR3 reads CSVGGENTGELFF. The CDR3, as DNA: TGCAGCGTTGGGGGAGAGAACACCGGGGAGCTGTTTTTT.

The chain joins TRBV4-3 to TRBJ2-7, with TRBD1 as a possible D gene (5 bases). The CDR3 is made up of 16 amino acids. The germline V gene encodes CDR1 LGHNA and CDR2 YSLEER. V lost 4 bases and J lost 3, with 19 bases in between. Here the CDR3 reads CASSRQSGDPNYEQYF. In nucleotides, the CDR3 is TGCGCCAGCAGCCGACAGTCCGGAGACCCAAACTACGAGCAGTACTTC.

The gene calls are TRBV7-3 and TRBJ1-2, with D uncertain. The germline V gene has CDR1 SGHTA and CDR2 FQGTGA. The CDR3 is 13 residues long. V lost 6 bases and J lost 2, with 10 bases in between. The CDR3, as DNA: TGTGCCAGCAGTCCCGGCAGGAACTATGGCTACACCTTC. This gives the protein CASSPGRNYGYTF.

The V call is TRBV7-9, the J call TRBJ2-7; TRBD2 is a possible D gene (6 bases). This CDR3 has 15 residues. The germline V gene encodes CDR1 SEHNR and CDR2 FQNEAQ (reference sequence). The V and J ends lost 5 bases and 2 bases respectively, with 16 bases between them. The CDR3 reads CASSPGPGETYEQYF. As DNA, the CDR3 is TGTGCCAGCAGCCCTGGTCCGGGGGAAACCTACGAGCAGTACTTC.

This chain uses TRBV2 with TRBJ2-3, with 7 positions matching TRBD2. Germline CDR1 and CDR2: SNHLY and FYNNEI. Germline trimming cut 7 bases from V and 0 bases from J; bases unmatched to any gene: 7. The CDR3 loop spans 15 amino acids. The CDR3 sequence is CASKGSSGSTDTQYF. The CDR3 DNA is TGTGCCAGCAAAGGGTCTAGCGGAAGCACAGATACGCAGTATTTT.

J is TRBJ1-1 and V is TRBV19; D perhaps matches TRBD1 (5 bases). Trimming stripped 7 bases from V and 0 bases from J, with 12 bases between. Germline V gene sequence: CDR1 LNHDA, CDR2 SQIVND (reference sequence). This CDR3 is 14 amino acids long. CDR3 residues: CASMGGTMNTEAFF. CDR3 bases: TGTGCCAGTATGGGCGGGACCATGAACACTGAAGCTTTCTTT.

V gene TRBV15 combines with J gene TRBJ2-7, with D tentatively TRBD1 (6 bases). Trimming stripped 3 bases from V and 4 bases from J, with 10 bases between. This CDR3 is built from 13 residues. The germline V gene has CDR1 LNHNV and CDR2 YYDKDF (reference sequence). The CDR3 protein is CATSSPDRYEQYF. In nucleotides, the CDR3 is TGTGCCACCAGCAGTCCCGACAGGTACGAGCAGTACTTC.

As for this clone: Other DNA sequences in this specimen translate into the identical CDR3. The chain links TRBV6-5 to TRBJ2-7; 7 nucleotides match TRBD1. Trimming removed 6 bases from V and 3 bases from J; junction bases left unmatched: 2. CDR3 length: 12 amino acids. Germline CDR1 is MNHEY and CDR2 is SVGAGI. The CDR3 loop reads CASSGDSYEQYF. The CDR3, as DNA: TGTGCCAGCAGCGGGGACAGCTACGAGCAGTACTTC.

The chain carries TRBV19 and TRBJ2-7; 10 nucleotides match TRBD1. V shed 9 bases and J 7 bases; nucleotides not matched to a gene: 9. In germline, CDR1 is LNHDA, CDR2 SQIVND (reference sequence). This CDR3 region has 13 residues. CDR3 coding DNA: TGTGCCAGCACCGGGACAGGGGTGAGGGAGCAGTACTTC. This sequence encodes CASTGTGVREQYF. Drawing the rest from reference TRBV19 and TRBJ2-7, the complete variable domain is DGGITQSPKYLFRKEGQNVTLSCEQNLNHDAMYWYRQDPGQGLRLIYYSQIVNDFQKGDIAEGYSVSREKKESFPLTVTSAQKNPTAFYLCASTGTGVREQYFGPGTRLTVT.

V is TRBV6-1 and J is TRBJ2-7, with 7 nucleotides matching TRBD2. V lost 4 bases, J lost 6 bases, and 12 bases stayed unmatched. Germline V gene sequence: CDR1 MNHNS, CDR2 SASEGT. CDR3 length: 15 amino acids. CDR3 region: CASSVLAPGWGEQYF. CDR3 DNA: TGTGCCAGCAGTGTACTAGCGCCAGGATGGGGCGAGCAGTACTTC.

The CDR3 region has the DNA TGTGCCAGCAGCTTAGAACAGACCTATGGCTACACCTTC. It codes for CASSLEQTYGYTF. The chain recombines TRBV7-8 with TRBJ1-2; D not certain. V was cut by 1 base and J by 4 bases, with 7 bases left in between. Per germline, CDR1 SGHVS and CDR2 FQNEAQ. The CDR3 loop spans 13 amino acids.

This chain links TRBV30 with TRBJ1-2, with D perhaps TRBD1 (6 bases). This CDR3 spans 13 amino acids. With 0 bases removed from V and 4 bases from J, the gap between germline ends came to 9 bases. Germline V gene sequence: CDR1 GTSNPN, CDR2 SVGIG (reference sequence). Here the CDR3 DNA reads TGTGCCTGGAGTGTAACCAGGGGCTATGGCTACACCTTC. Translated: CAWSVTRGYGYTF.

The sample holds a few counts of this clone. The chain has TRBV5-6 and TRBJ1-2, with 9 bases lining up with TRBD1. The germline V gene has CDR1 SGHDT and CDR2 YYEEEE. The trim removed 0 bases at V and 8 bases at J, leaving 11 bases unmatched. This CDR3 region has 16 residues. The CDR3 reads CASSLGQGQGWDGYTF. The CDR3 DNA is TGTGCCAGCAGCTTGGGGCAGGGACAGGGATGGGACGGCTACACCTTC.

This chain joins TRBV5-1 and TRBJ2-1, with 7 bases fitting TRBD2. The CDR3 spans 17 residues. CDR1 SGHRS and CDR2 YFSETQ come from the germline V gene. V was clipped by 4 bases and J by 2 bases; unmatched bases: 12. The CDR3 nucleotides read TGCGCCAGCAGCCCAGGGACTAAGCGGGTCCCCTACAATGAGCAGTTCTTC. Its protein is CASSPGTKRVPYNEQFF.

The chain employs TRBV27 and TRBJ2-7; D might be TRBD2 (5 bases). Trimming removed 2 bases from V and 4 bases from J, with 9 bases in between. Germline V gene data show CDR1 as MNHEY and CDR2 as SMNVEV (reference sequence). The CDR3 consists of 13 residues. The DNA for the CDR3 is TGTGCCAGCAGTTTAGGGAGTACGTACGAGCAGTACTTC. Its protein product is CASSLGSTYEQYF.

The chain uses TRBV14 and TRBJ1-1; maybe TRBD1 (5 bases). The germline V and J ends were trimmed by 0 bases and 1 base, with 12 bases remaining between them. The CDR3 spans 16 residues. Germline CDR1 is SGHDN and CDR2 is FVKESK. CDR3 protein: CASSQDGGIPNTEAFF. The DNA for the CDR3 is TGTGCCAGCAGCCAAGACGGGGGAATCCCGAACACTGAAGCTTTCTTT.

The gene calls are TRBV4-3 and TRBJ2-7, with 11 bases lining up with TRBD1. The germline V gene encodes CDR1 LGHNA and CDR2 YSLEER. Unmatched junction bases numbered 6, after V lost 4 bases and J lost 4 bases. The CDR3 spans 15 residues. CDR3 bases: TGCGCCAGCAGCCGGAGGACAGGGGGCGGATACGAGCAGTACTTC. Amino acid sequence: CASSRRTGGGYEQYF.

The V and J genes are TRBV27 and TRBJ2-3, with no clear D. Per germline, CDR1 MNHEY and CDR2 SMNVEV (reference sequence). The CDR3 runs to 15 residues. V lost 4 bases, J lost 1 base, and 12 bases lay in between. This CDR3 is CASSYPTQGTDTQYF. The CDR3, as DNA: TGTGCCAGCAGTTACCCTACCCAAGGCACAGATACGCAGTATTTT.

The rearrangement uses TRBV7-2 and TRBJ1-5; D remains unclear. V shed 5 bases and J shed 3 bases, with 14 bases lying between them. The CDR3 extends over 15 amino acids. The germline V gene encodes CDR1 SGHTA and CDR2 FQGNSA. CDR3 DNA sequence: TGTGCCAGCAGCCCAGTCGGAGCTTTCAATCAGCCCCAGCATTTT. Amino acids: CASSPVGAFNQPQHF.

This chain uses TRBV6-1 with TRBJ2-7; 7 bases are a match to TRBD1. Trimming at V came to 2 bases and at J to 3 bases, leaving 16 bases not matched to a gene. The germline gives CDR1 MNHNS, CDR2 SASEGT. CDR3 size: 18 residues. The DNA of the CDR3 is TGTGCCAGCAGTGAATCTCGACAGGGTTCAACATTAATCTACGAGCAGTACTTC. Encoded protein: CASSESRQGSTLIYEQYF.

The chain combines TRBV5-1 with TRBJ2-7; 10 bases map to TRBD2. In germline, CDR1 is SGHRS, CDR2 YFSETQ. This CDR3 spans 17 amino acids. The junction had 10 bases not matched to a gene; V was cut back by 1 base and J by 3 bases. CDR3: CASSLLASGRPIYEQYF. The CDR3 DNA follows: TGCGCCAGCAGCTTGTTGGCTAGCGGGAGACCTATCTACGAGCAGTACTTC.

The chain employs TRBV18 and TRBJ2-1, with 8 bases identical to TRBD1. This CDR3 comprises 15 residues. Germline V gene sequence: CDR1 KGHSH, CDR2 LQKENI. The V gene end was trimmed by 6 bases and the J gene end by 3 bases; junction bases not matched to a gene: 7. The CDR3 is CASSPDRDFYNEQFF. The CDR3 coding sequence is TGTGCCAGCTCGCCGGACAGGGACTTCTACAATGAGCAGTTCTTC.

The rearrangement links TRBV7-2 to TRBJ1-2, with a possible D match to TRBD1 (5 bases). The V end lost 6 bases, the J end lost 0 bases, and 11 bases lay between the germline ends. The CDR3 is 14 residues long. Germline lookup yields CDR1 SGHTA and CDR2 FQGNSA. As DNA, the CDR3 is TGTGCCAGCAGGTCTAGGGGTTCTAACTATGGCTACACCTTC. Residues: CASRSRGSNYGYTF.

This chain uses TRBV4-3 with TRBJ2-2, with TRBD1 as a possible D gene (6 bases). Looked up from germline, CDR1 is LGHNA and CDR2 is YSLEER. The CDR3 spans 18 residues. The V gene lost 0 bases and the J gene lost 5 bases, with 19 bases spanning the gap. CDR3 nucleotides: TGCGCCAGCAGCCAAGAGGGACACCCTTCCTTGAAAACCGGGGAGCTGTTTTTT. It specifies CASSQEGHPSLKTGELFF.

This rearrangement joins TRBV19 to TRBJ1-5; 7 positions agree with TRBD1. This CDR3 spans 15 amino acids. V lost 4 bases, J lost 6 bases, and 9 bases stayed unmatched. Germline V gives CDR1 LNHDA, CDR2 SQIVND (reference sequence). The CDR3 region has the DNA TGTGCCAGTAGTAAGGGGGCCAGGGAGAGTCAGCCCCAGCATTTT. Amino acids: CASSKGARESQPQHF.

This sequence joins TRBV21-1 and TRBJ2-3; the table's D gene call, TRBD2, was not cross checked with the DNA. TRBV21-1 is annotated as a pseudogene. This CDR3 has 13 residues. CDR3 residues: CASSKGVTDTQYF. The CDR3, as DNA: TGTGCCAGCAGCAAAGGAGTAACAGATACGCAGTATTTT.

This sequence joins TRBV27 and TRBJ1-5; D is possibly TRBD1 (5 bases). Germline assignment: CDR1 MNHEY and CDR2 SMNVEV (reference sequence). The CDR3 is made up of 15 amino acids. V was pared by 6 bases and J by 3 bases, with 15 bases between. The CDR3 nucleotides read TGTGCCAGCAGCCCTGGGGGGTTACTCAATCAGCCCCAGCATTTT. It encodes CASSPGGLLNQPQHF.

The CDR3 bases are TGTGCCATCAGTGAGTCAGCCCCTACGAAAACTACTAGGTACGAGCAGTACTTC. It is translated as CAISESAPTKTTRYEQYF. The chain employs TRBV10-3 and TRBJ2-7, with D possibly being TRBD2 (5 bases). The CDR3 length is 18 residues. Germline V gene data show CDR1 as ENHRY and CDR2 as SYGVKD. V was pared by 0 bases and J by 4 bases, with 22 bases between.

This chain joins TRBV9 and TRBJ1-1, with 8 nucleotides matching TRBD1. The germline CDR1 and CDR2 sequences are SGDLS and YYNGEE. The CDR3 has 15 amino acids. Trimming at V came to 4 bases and at J to 1 base, leaving 6 bases not matched to a gene. The CDR3 DNA reads as TGTGCCAGCAGCTTACGGGACAGGCCGAACACTGAAGCTTTCTTT. Translating gives CASSLRDRPNTEAFF.

The CDR3 here is CASSVGSDSNQPQHF. CDR3 in DNA: TGTGCCAGCAGCGTAGGCTCAGATAGCAATCAGCCCCAGCATTTT. J is TRBJ1-5 and V is TRBV9; D is uncertain. The CDR3 has 15 residues. CDR1 and CDR2 (germline): SGDLS, YYNGEE. The V and J ends lost 0 bases and 0 bases respectively, with 7 bases between them.